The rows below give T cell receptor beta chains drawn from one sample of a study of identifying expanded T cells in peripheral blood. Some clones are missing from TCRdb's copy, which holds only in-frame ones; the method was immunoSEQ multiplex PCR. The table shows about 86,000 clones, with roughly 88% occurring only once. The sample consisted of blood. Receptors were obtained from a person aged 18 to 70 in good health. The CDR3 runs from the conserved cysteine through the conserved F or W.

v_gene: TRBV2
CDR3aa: CASSEGARNQPQHF

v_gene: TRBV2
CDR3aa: CASVNPGTFSYEQYF

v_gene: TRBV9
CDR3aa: CASSAHLGLVAGNEQFF

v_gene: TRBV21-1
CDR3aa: CASSTTGLGQGGYGYTF

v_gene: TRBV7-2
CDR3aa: CASSLWSRLYTF

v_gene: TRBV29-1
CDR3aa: CSVGSLGTGFRTYEQYF

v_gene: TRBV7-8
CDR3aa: CASSSWTGSTETQYF

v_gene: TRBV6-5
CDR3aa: CASSYSQMNNYGYTF

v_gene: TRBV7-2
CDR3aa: CASSLGGTPYNEQFF

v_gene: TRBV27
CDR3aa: CASSIGGDTQYF

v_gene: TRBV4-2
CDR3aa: CASSQEVGEVGNTIYF

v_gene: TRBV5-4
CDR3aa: CASSSRGNEKLFF

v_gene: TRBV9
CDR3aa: CASSATPRGPGALGF

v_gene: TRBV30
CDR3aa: CAWTAGLAAYEQYF

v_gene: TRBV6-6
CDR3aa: CASRVAGNTGELFF

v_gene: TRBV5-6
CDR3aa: CASRAGQINYGYTF

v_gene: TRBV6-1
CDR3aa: CASSQTAIYGYTF

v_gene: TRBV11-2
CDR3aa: CASSLATGGTMNTEAFF

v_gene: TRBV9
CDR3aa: CASSVEGHRDTEAFF

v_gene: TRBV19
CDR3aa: CASSIAPGNTEAFF

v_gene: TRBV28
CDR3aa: CASSQVVYGYTF

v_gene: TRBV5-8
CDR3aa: CASSYNSGYTDTQYF

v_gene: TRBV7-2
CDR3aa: CASSQTGIRNQPQHF

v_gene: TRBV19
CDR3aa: CASSPQGGSTDTQYF

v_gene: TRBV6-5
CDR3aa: CASSSRTGAGTEAFF